Shown below are 24 T cell receptor beta chains from a single sample sequenced in a study of T cell repertoires in cytomegalovirus infection (dated by TCRdb to about 2019). Sequencing was carried out with an Illumina HiSeq 1500. Using fastp at Q25 and MiXCR, TCRdb reprocessed the public reads and kept productive beta chains. Rows with a matching CDR3 protein are joined into one entry that keeps the most common DNA and genes. This sample comprises 150,000 to 200,000 distinct CDR3 sequences, about a fifth of them detected only once. Roughly 25% of the sample goes to the ten largest clones. These receptors have no known antigen. Per the publication, the treatment or condition label means: in vitro stimulation with specific CMV peptide epitopes to enrich CMV-specific T cells. The specimen was CD8+ T cells from cultured PBMCs, collected from culture after CMV antigen stimulation. These receptors all come from a human donor in good health (CMV status not recorded). Some clones in this sample may be carry-over from other donors' samples.

This clonotype showed up just a few times. The rearrangement uses TRBV7-8 and TRBJ1-2, with 8 bases lining up with TRBD1. The CDR3 has 14 residues. V shed 5 bases, J shed 5 bases, and the junction held 7 bases outside the gene matches. Germline CDR1 and CDR2: SGHVS and FQNEAQ. Here the CDR3 DNA reads TGTGCCAGCAGCCACCCCGACAGGGGATATGGCTACACCTTC. This translates into CASSHPDRGYGYTF.

This clonotype showed up just once. The rearrangement joins TRBV7-6 to TRBJ2-1, with TRBD2 identical over 9 bases. The germline CDR1 and CDR2 sequences are SGHVS and FNYEAQ. V shed 8 bases and J 6 bases; nucleotides not matched to a gene: 14. CDR3 length equals 16 residues. The CDR3, as DNA: TGTGCCAGCGGACCAGCGGGGGGTCTACCCTGCAATGAGCAGTTCTTC. It specifies CASGPAGGLPCNEQFF.

V usage is TRBV6-6 and J usage is TRBJ1-1; D call uncertain. The V end was cut by 0 bases, the J end by 3 bases, with 5 bases between. This CDR3 is built from 13 residues. Germline V CDR1 and CDR2: MNHNY, SVGAGI (reference sequence). The DNA for the CDR3 is TGTGCCAGCAGTTACTCGCTAGACACTGAAGCTTTCTTT. Translation: CASSYSLDTEAFF.

This clonotype came up a few times. The chain has TRBV7-2 and TRBJ2-7; 8 nucleotides match TRBD2. Germline lookup yields CDR1 SGHTA and CDR2 FQGNSA. Losses at the gene ends were 4 bases for V and 3 bases for J; bases not matched to a gene: 8. The CDR3 is 15 residues long. CDR3 sequence reads: CASSYERGRSYEQYF. The CDR3 bases are TGTGCCAGCAGCTACGAGCGGGGGCGGAGCTACGAGCAGTACTTC.

This clonotype showed up just a few times. This rearrangement joins TRBV7-2 to TRBJ1-5, with a possible D match to TRBD1 (5 bases). Per the germline V gene, CDR1 is SGHTA and CDR2 is FQGNSA. Between the trimmed V and J ends, which lost 1 base and 3 bases, there was a span of 10 bases. The CDR3 loop spans 15 amino acids. CDR3 loop: CASSLEGNDNQPQHF. The CDR3 DNA reads TGTGCCAGCAGCTTAGAGGGGAATGACAATCAGCCCCAGCATTTT. Looking up the rest from reference TRBV7-2 and TRBJ1-5 gives the full variable domain: GAGVSQSPSNKVTEKGKDVELRCDPISGHTALYWYRQSLGQGLEFLIYFQGNSAPDKSGLPSDRFSAERTGGSVSTLTIQRTQQEDSAVYLCASSLEGNDNQPQHFGDGTRLSIL.

This clonotype was observed a handful of times. The chain joins TRBV6-5 to TRBJ1-2; no definite D call. V was shortened by 5 bases and J by 8 bases, with 15 bases between the two germline ends. The CDR3 extends over 13 amino acids. The V gene's germline CDR1 is MNHEY and CDR2 SVGAGI. The CDR3 reads CASSLGPTRGYTF. CDR3 in DNA: TGTGCCAGCAGTCTCGGTCCGACGCGGGGCTACACCTTC.

The chain carries TRBV6-2 or TRBV6-3 and TRBJ2-1; 7 bases fit TRBD2. The J segment lost 2 bases and the V segment lost 0 bases, leaving 13 bases of the junction unmatched. This CDR3 is built from 19 residues. Per germline, CDR1 MNHEY and CDR2 SVGEGT. The CDR3 is CASSYSPRPTSRPYNEQFF. The CDR3 DNA reads as TGTGCCAGCAGTTACTCTCCACGACCGACTAGCAGGCCCTACAATGAGCAGTTCTTC.

This clonotype was seen more than once but under ten times. The gene calls are TRBV25-1 and TRBJ2-3; 7 nucleotides match TRBD1. CDR3 length equals 14 residues. J was trimmed by 4 bases and V by 8 bases; bases with no gene match: 9. From germline, CDR1 is MGHDK and CDR2 SYGVNS. CDR3 region: CASARQGLADTQYF. The CDR3 nucleotides are TGTGCCAGCGCCCGACAGGGTTTGGCAGATACGCAGTATTTT.

This clonotype has more than one count but fewer than ten. The chain couples TRBV24-1 to TRBJ2-3; 8 bases match TRBD1. The CDR3 is 14 residues long. Per the germline V gene, CDR1 is KGHDR and CDR2 is SFDVKD. Trimming at V came to 3 bases and at J to 6 bases, leaving 4 bases not matched to a gene. The CDR3 reads CATSDGQGRDTQYF. In nucleotides, the CDR3 is TGTGCCACCAGTGATGGACAGGGAAGGGATACGCAGTATTTT.

This chain connects TRBV7-2 to TRBJ1-6; D unresolved. This CDR3 contains 16 residues. The germline V gene has CDR1 SGHTA and CDR2 FQGNSA. Deletions cut 1 base from V and 9 bases from J, with 16 bases between. CDR3 amino acids: CASSLDEFIDGSPLHF. In nucleotides, the CDR3 is TGTGCCAGCAGCTTAGATGAGTTTATCGACGGTTCACCCCTCCACTTT.

CDR3: CASSLARHSSGAADTQYF. The CDR3 DNA is TGTGCCAGCAGCTTAGCAAGGCATTCTAGCGGGGCCGCAGATACGCAGTATTTT. The V call is TRBV7-9, the J call TRBJ2-3; 9 bases are a match to TRBD2. The V segment lost 0 bases and the J segment 4 bases; nucleotides outside the gene matches: 11. CDR3 length: 18 residues. Looked up from germline, CDR1 is SEHNR and CDR2 is FQNEAQ (reference sequence).

The rearrangement joins TRBV7-8 to TRBJ2-7, with 7 bases lining up with TRBD2. Looked up from germline, CDR1 is SGHVS and CDR2 is FQNEAQ. Trimming took 2 bases from V and 1 from J; bases not matched to a gene: 5. This CDR3 is 15 amino acids long. The chain's CDR3 is CASSLSASGSYEQYF. CDR3 nucleotide sequence: TGTGCCAGCAGCTTATCGGCTAGCGGTTCCTACGAGCAGTACTTC.

The chain carries TRBV27 and TRBJ2-5, with TRBD2 matching over 7 bases. With 4 bases clipped from V and 3 bases from J, the junction kept 17 bases outside the gene matches. CDR1 is MNHEY and CDR2 is SMNVEV in the germline V gene (reference sequence). The CDR3 totals 18 residues. The DNA of the CDR3 is TGTGCCAGCAGTTCCCGACCCTTAGCGGGCACTTTCAAAGAGACCCAGTACTTC. Its translation is CASSSRPLAGTFKETQYF.

J is TRBJ2-4 and V is TRBV4-1, with a tentative D call TRBD2 (5 bases). Germline V lookup: CDR1 MGHRA, CDR2 YSYEKL. V was cut by 0 bases and J by 0 bases, with 9 bases left in between. The length of the CDR3 is 16 residues. The CDR3, as DNA: TGCGCCAGCAGCCAAGATACGGGATTAGCCAAAAACATTCAGTACTTC. Translated: CASSQDTGLAKNIQYF.

The table lists this clonotype with a few counts. The chain links TRBV15 to TRBJ2-7, with 10 nucleotides matching TRBD1. V was pared by 5 bases and J by 3 bases, with 10 bases of the junction left unmatched. The CDR3 is made up of 16 amino acids. Germline CDR1 reads LNHNV; CDR2 reads YYDKDF (reference sequence). The CDR3 region has the DNA TGTGCCACCAGCGCGGCGAGGACAGGGGGACTCTACGAGCAGTACTTC. Its translation is CATSAARTGGLYEQYF.

This clonotype was seen a handful of times. The CDR3 DNA is TGTGCCAGCAGCTTAGCGGGGGGGGGCGGTACTGAAGCTTTCTTT. As protein: CASSLAGGGGTEAFF. The chain carries TRBV7-9 and TRBJ1-1, with D maybe TRBD1 (6 bases). The germline gives CDR1 SEHNR, CDR2 FQNEAQ (reference sequence). CDR3 length: 15 residues. V dropped 0 bases and J dropped 5 bases, with 13 bases sitting between them.

This clonotype was detected only a few times. The chain is built from TRBV7-9 and TRBJ2-5, with TRBD2 as a possible D gene (5 bases). V gave up 4 bases and J gave up 4 bases, with 19 bases separating them. Germline-derived CDR1 and CDR2 are SEHNR and FQNEAQ (reference sequence). This CDR3 comprises 16 residues. DNA for the CDR3: TGTGCCAGCAGCTCGCCGAACTCGGACGAGGGAGAGACCCAGTACTTC. Translation: CASSSPNSDEGETQYF.

This chain joins TRBV18 and TRBJ1-2; 8 nucleotides align to TRBD1. The CDR3 has 15 amino acids. Losses at the gene ends were 5 bases for V and 5 bases for J; bases not matched to a gene: 10. Germline lookup yields CDR1 KGHSH and CDR2 LQKENI. CDR3 sequence: CASSDTGTGFYGYTF. DNA of the CDR3: TGTGCCAGCTCAGATACCGGGACAGGTTTTTATGGCTACACCTTC.

The genes are TRBV11-2 and TRBJ2-7; 8 nucleotides match TRBD1. In germline, CDR1 is SGHAT, CDR2 FQNNGV. The V and J ends lost 5 bases and 4 bases, in that order; junction bases with no gene match: 10. There are 15 residues in the CDR3. CDR3 sequence: CASSPKQGVPYEQYF. The CDR3 nucleotides read TGTGCCAGCAGCCCGAAACAGGGGGTTCCTTACGAGCAGTACTTC. Drawing the rest from reference TRBV11-2 and TRBJ2-7, the complete variable domain is EAGVAQSPRYKIIEKRQSVAFWCNPISGHATLYWYQQILGQGPKLLIQFQNNGVVDDSQLPKDRFSAERLKGVDSTLKIQPAKLEDSAVYLCASSPKQGVPYEQYFGPGTRLTVT.

This clonotype showed up just a few times. The chain combines TRBV4-1 with TRBJ1-5; D call uncertain. CDR3 length: 15 residues. Germline assignment: CDR1 MGHRA and CDR2 YSYEKL. Trimming cost V 0 bases and J 7 bases, with 13 bases left between them. The CDR3 DNA reads as TGCGCCAGCAGCCAAGATAATAGGGCACAGCAGCCCCAGCATTTT. Its translation is CASSQDNRAQQPQHF.

In its sample, this clonotype was seen a few times. V gene TRBV11-2 combines with J gene TRBJ2-7; the D is unclear. The germline V and J ends were trimmed by 5 bases and 4 bases, with 12 bases remaining between them. The CDR3 totals 13 residues. CDR1 and CDR2 (germline): SGHAT, FQNNGV. For the CDR3, the DNA is TGTGCCAGCAGCCTAACTCAGCTTTACGAGCAGTACTTC. It is translated as CASSLTQLYEQYF.

The rearrangement joins TRBV12-3 or TRBV12-4 to TRBJ2-2; unclear D gene. The CDR3 has 13 residues. Trimming took off 8 bases at V and 0 bases at J, with 7 bases between the two ends. The CDR3 DNA reads as TGTGCCAGCCGGTCTGCGAACACCGGGGAGCTGTTTTTT. Translated, it gives CASRSANTGELFF.

This clonotype turned up a few times. In DNA, the CDR3 is TGTGCTTTGGGGGGCAGGGGTCCCTACAATGAGCAGTTCTTC. The encoded protein is CALGGRGPYNEQFF. The chain recombines TRBV6-2 or TRBV6-3 with TRBJ2-1; either TRBD1 or TRBD2 may supply D (6 bases each). This CDR3 spans 14 amino acids. In germline, CDR1 is MNHEY, CDR2 SVGEGT.

This clonotype was seen only a few times. This rearrangement joins TRBV4-1 to TRBJ2-1; 7 nucleotides align to TRBD1. Per germline, CDR1 MGHRA and CDR2 YSYEKL. CDR3 length equals 15 residues. Unmatched junction bases numbered 5, after V lost 0 bases and J lost 6 bases. In DNA form, the CDR3 reads TGCGCCAGCAGCCAAGAAATAGGGGGCTCCAATGAGCAGTTCTTC. Translation: CASSQEIGGSNEQFF.